In its sample, the clone carrying this T cell receptor beta chain was seen a few times. Antigen unknown. The data stem from a study of T-cell memory formation after mild COVID-19. Regarding the study as a whole: Among clones contracting day 15 to 85, CD4/CD8 was balanced, whereas later expanders leaned CD4+. Those CD4+ clones that contracted were mainly in CM and EM (CD8+ ones in EMRA). Cross-reactive memory seemingly joined, as some responding clones were found in pre-infection memory.

TCRdb fed the 5' RACE reads into MiXCR, producing one record per CDR3 protein. The table lists hundreds of thousands of distinct CDR3 sequences, about 16% of them singletons. Germline V lookup: CDR1 SGDLS, CDR2 YYNGEE. Trimming removed 0 bases from V and 0 bases from J, with 13 bases in between. The CDR3 runs to 17 residues. The source of this sequence is an adult woman who had mild COVID-19 (a few samples of this study predate the infection). Cell type and time point are not known. Sequenced input: PBMCs or a T cell subset sorted from them (not recorded which). The chain is built from TRBV9 and TRBJ1-5, with a tentative D call TRBD1 (5 bases). CDR3 amino acids: CASSVGGAGTSNQPQHF. The DNA of the CDR3 is TGTGCCAGCAGCGTAGGAGGGGCAGGAACTAGCAATCAGCCCCAGCATTTT.